These 5 T cell receptor beta chains were all obtained from the same sample, sequenced in a study of blood T cell repertoires in COVID-19. This table comes from immunoSEQ multiplex PCR, and its TCRdb copy is limited to in-frame clones, with some not included. Among around 94,000 clones listed, around 81% were seen once. The source material was peripheral blood. Receptor source: a man over 45 with acute or convalescent COVID-19.

This chain joins TRBV25-1 and TRBJ2-7; tentative D call: TRBD2 (6 bases). This CDR3 region has 13 residues. V lost 5 bases and J lost 2, with 10 bases in between. Germline V gene lookup returns CDR1 MGHDK and CDR2 SYGVNS. CDR3 amino acids: CASSRGNTYEQYF. CDR3 coding DNA: TGTGCCAGCAGTCGGGGGAATACCTACGAGCAGTACTTC.

The rearrangement joins TRBV7-2 to TRBJ1-2; D is uncertain. Per germline, CDR1 SGHTA and CDR2 FQGNSA. The CDR3 totals 14 residues. V lost 5 bases and J lost 0, with 10 bases in between. In nucleotides, the CDR3 is TGTGCCAGCAGCCCGGAGGGCTCTAACTATGGCTACACCTTC. It yields the protein CASSPEGSNYGYTF.

Note on this clone: The same CDR3 is also encoded by other DNA sequences in this sample. This chain links TRBV5-1 with TRBJ2-3, with a weak D call TRBD2 (6 bases). Per germline, CDR1 SGHRS and CDR2 YFSETQ. V was clipped by 4 bases and J by 2 bases, with 11 bases between them. The CDR3 covers 14 residues. CDR3 in DNA: TGCGCCAGCAGCCCGGGACTTCTCACAGATACGCAGTATTTT. It is translated as CASSPGLLTDTQYF.

This clone showed up just a few times. The rearrangement joins TRBV7-3 to TRBJ2-2, with 8 bases identical to TRBD2. The CDR3 loop spans 16 amino acids. The germline gives CDR1 SGHTA, CDR2 FQGTGA. V gave up 0 bases and J gave up 0 bases; unmatched junction bases: 0. The CDR3 here is CASSLTSGANTGELFF. The CDR3 nucleotides read TGTGCCAGCAGCTTAACTAGCGGGGCGAACACCGGGGAGCTGTTTTTT. The full variable domain, completed using reference TRBV7-3 and TRBJ2-2, is GAGVSQTPSNKVTEKGKYVELRCDPISGHTALYWYRQSLGQGPEFLIYFQGTGAADDSGLPNDRFFAVRPEGSVSTLKIQRTERGDSAVYLCASSLTSGANTGELFFGEGSRLTVL.

This rearrangement joins TRBV19 to TRBJ2-3, with a weak D call TRBD2 (6 bases). CDR1 and CDR2 from the germline V gene are LNHDA and SQIVND (reference sequence). V lost 8 bases to trimming and J lost 0 bases, with 15 bases between them. CDR3 length: 15 amino acids. The CDR3 here is CASGSSGYSTDTQYF. The CDR3 DNA reads TGTGCCAGTGGGTCCAGCGGGTATAGCACAGATACGCAGTATTTT.